The 18 T cell receptor beta chains given below trace back to one sample, sequenced in a study of blood T cell repertoires in COVID-19 (TCRdb year 2020). The library was built by means of the immunoSEQ multiplex PCR assay. The immuneACCESS repertoire file appears here via TCRdb, limited to in-frame rearrangements. These files lack a portion of the clones; in checked studies, under half of the deficit traces to unresolved V genes, and the cause of the others is not known. The sample yields 110,000 to 150,000 clones; approximately 88% were counted once. 1.7% of the sample goes to the ten largest clones. Material for sequencing was peripheral blood. These TCRs come from a woman in her forties or fifties with acute or convalescent COVID-19.

V and J are TRBV10-3 and TRBJ1-4; D not certain. The CDR3 runs to 15 residues. Per germline, CDR1 ENHRY and CDR2 SYGVKD. Trimming stripped 3 bases from V and 2 bases from J, with 10 bases between. The CDR3 sequence: CAISDPYSTNEKLFF. As DNA, the CDR3 is TGTGCCATCAGTGATCCGTATTCCACTAATGAAAAACTGTTTTTT.

The chain links TRBV28 to TRBJ2-7, with D tentatively TRBD1 (8 bases). The germline V gene encodes CDR1 MDHEN and CDR2 SYDVKM. Trimming took 2 bases from V and 1 from J, leaving 12 bases between them. The CDR3 consists of 15 residues. CDR3 DNA sequence: TGTGCCAGCAGTTTAGTACAGGGGGGGTCCTACGAGCAGTACTTC. This encodes CASSLVQGGSYEQYF.

V usage is TRBV5-1 and J usage is TRBJ1-1; weak D call: TRBD1 (6 bases). The CDR3 is 14 residues long. V lost 2 bases to trimming and J lost 1 base, with 9 bases between them. Germline values: CDR1 SGHRS, CDR2 YFSETQ. The CDR3 nucleotides read TGCGCCAGCAGCTTTGGGGGCCGGAACACTGAAGCTTTCTTT. It specifies CASSFGGRNTEAFF.

The chain is built from TRBV4-1 and TRBJ1-2; TRBD1 agrees at 9 bases. V trimming: 0 bases; J trimming: 8 bases; junction bases outside the gene matches: 10. The CDR3 is made up of 16 amino acids. Germline V gene lookup returns CDR1 MGHRA and CDR2 YSYEKL. The CDR3 DNA reads as TGCGCCAGCAGCCAAGATCACAGGGGGCCCACGGGAGGCTACACCTTC. It translates to CASSQDHRGPTGGYTF.

The chain uses TRBV9 and TRBJ2-1; 9 bases fit TRBD2. Germline V lookup: CDR1 SGDLS, CDR2 YYNGEE. CDR3 size: 16 residues. With 3 bases clipped from V and 8 bases from J, the junction kept 12 bases outside the gene matches. In DNA form, the CDR3 reads TGTGCCAGCAGCGCGGGAGCGGGGGGAAGTAACGATGAGCAGTTCTTC. As protein: CASSAGAGGSNDEQFF.

The chain recombines TRBV18 with TRBJ2-6, with 8 bases lining up with TRBD1. Germline trimming cut 1 base from V and 0 bases from J; bases unmatched to any gene: 8. The CDR3 runs 19 residues. Germline CDR1 is KGHSH and CDR2 is LQKENI. This chain's CDR3 is CASSPRSGQGFSGANVLTF. CDR3 nucleotide sequence: TGTGCCAGCTCACCACGTTCCGGACAGGGTTTCTCTGGGGCCAACGTCCTGACTTTC.

The chain links TRBV6-4 to TRBJ1-2, with D tentatively TRBD1 (6 bases). This CDR3 is built from 14 residues. Germline V gene lookup returns CDR1 MRHNA and CDR2 SNTAGT. The ends were cut back, 5 bases at V and 8 bases at J, with 18 bases in the middle. CDR3 sequence reads: CASSPEGVAGGYTF. The DNA of the CDR3 is TGTGCCAGCAGTCCCGAGGGGGTCGCTGGAGGCTACACCTTC.

In its sample, this clone was seen a few times. V is TRBV25-1 and J is TRBJ2-7; 9 nucleotides agree with TRBD1. CDR1 and CDR2 (germline): MGHDK, SYGVNS. Trimming cost V 4 bases and J 3 bases; bases outside gene matches: 7. The CDR3 contains 15 residues. CDR3 coding DNA: TGTGCCAGCAGTGGACCTCGGGACAGGGTCTACGAGCAGTACTTC. This codes for CASSGPRDRVYEQYF.

Notes on this clone: Other DNA sequences within the sample encode an identical CDR3. The J gene is TRBJ1-1, the V gene TRBV6-6, with D tentatively TRBD1 (5 bases). This CDR3 is 13 amino acids long. Trimming left V 4 bases short and J 4 bases short, with 10 bases between. The germline gives CDR1 MNHNY, CDR2 SVGAGI (reference sequence). The CDR3 nucleotides read TGTGCCAGCAGTTCGACCGGGGGCACTGAAGCTTTCTTT. Its protein is CASSSTGGTEAFF.

The rearrangement uses TRBV28 and TRBJ2-7, with 10 bases fitting TRBD1. Germline CDR1 reads MDHEN; CDR2 reads SYDVKM. V lost 3 bases and J lost 4; bases outside the gene matches: 6. The CDR3 covers 15 residues. CDR3 loop: CASSLSGTGVYEQYF. The CDR3 nucleotides are TGTGCCAGCAGTTTGTCCGGGACAGGGGTGTACGAGCAGTACTTC.

DNA for the CDR3: TGTGCCAGCAGCAACGACAGGGAGAACACTGAAGCTTTCTTT. Amino acids: CASSNDRENTEAFF. The chain links TRBV5-4 to TRBJ1-1, with TRBD1 matching 7 bases. J lost 1 base, V lost 4 bases, and 4 bases had no gene match. CDR3 size: 14 residues. Per the germline V gene, CDR1 is SGHNT and CDR2 is YYREEE (reference sequence).

The J gene is TRBJ2-5, the V gene TRBV10-1, with 7 bases lining up with TRBD1. The CDR3 consists of 13 residues. Per germline, CDR1 WNHNN and CDR2 SYGVQD (reference sequence). The V gene end was trimmed by 2 bases and the J gene end by 6 bases; junction bases not matched to a gene: 3. The CDR3 reads CASSEEGAKTQYF. DNA for the CDR3: TGCGCCAGCAGTGAGGAGGGGGCAAAGACCCAGTACTTC.

The chain has TRBV15 and TRBJ1-2; TRBD1 matches 8 bases. Trimming took 4 bases from V and 7 from J; bases not matched to a gene: 8. Germline-derived CDR1 and CDR2 are LNHNV and YYDKDF (reference sequence). CDR3 length: 14 amino acids. For the CDR3, the DNA is TGTGCCACCAGCAAACGGACAGGGAATCCTGGCTACACCTTC. This translates into CATSKRTGNPGYTF.

The chain is built from TRBV29-1 and TRBJ1-2; D is unclear. The CDR3 is made up of 12 amino acids. With 2 bases removed from V and 6 bases from J, the gap between germline ends came to 10 bases. Germline V gene lookup returns CDR1 SQVTM and CDR2 ANQGSEA. CDR3 in DNA: TGCAGCGTTGAAACAACAGCTCATGGCTACACCTTC. This encodes CSVETTAHGYTF.

J is TRBJ1-5 and V is TRBV4-2, with D perhaps matching TRBD1 (6 bases). Trimming shortened V by 0 bases and J by 3 bases, and 15 bases separated the two germline ends. Per germline, CDR1 LGHNA and CDR2 YNFKEQ. This CDR3 comprises 17 residues. This CDR3 reads CASSQELSWDTNQPQHF. The CDR3 coding sequence is TGTGCCAGCAGCCAAGAATTATCCTGGGACACCAATCAGCCCCAGCATTTT.

J is TRBJ1-2 and V is TRBV4-1, with no clear D. The germline CDR1 and CDR2 sequences are MGHRA and YSYEKL. V shed 0 bases and J shed 3 bases, with 11 bases lying between them. CDR3 length equals 15 residues. CDR3 DNA sequence: TGCGCCAGCAGCCAAGATCCCGGGGAGGACTATGGCTACACCTTC. Translated, it gives CASSQDPGEDYGYTF.

The rearrangement joins TRBV7-9 to TRBJ1-5; D might be TRBD1 (5 bases). The germline CDR1 and CDR2 sequences are SEHNR and FQNEAQ (reference sequence). The CDR3 sequence is 13 residues long. V lost 3 bases and J 9 bases, leaving 12 bases between the germline ends. This chain's CDR3 is CASSFAGSGPQHF. The DNA for the CDR3 is TGTGCCAGCAGCTTTGCAGGGTCGGGGCCCCAGCATTTT.

The V call is TRBV25-1, the J call TRBJ2-2, with TRBD1 matching over 7 bases. Germline loops: CDR1 MGHDK, CDR2 SYGVNS. The CDR3 is 16 residues long. V was pared by 3 bases and J by 3 bases, with 7 bases of the junction left unmatched. CDR3 nucleotides: TGTGCCAGCAGTGAGGTAGGGGGCGCTTACACCGGGGAGCTGTTTTTT. Amino acids: CASSEVGGAYTGELFF.